This T cell receptor beta chain was documented in a study of T cell repertoires in cytomegalovirus infection (dated by TCRdb to between 2019 and 2020). Study-level background: Because public TCR beta signatures pointed to carriage of CMV infection together with the matching HLA type, the HLA type of each donor mattered for the analysis.

The sequencing machine was an Illumina HiSeq 1500. TCRdb ran its own pipeline on the public reads, namely fastp trimming at Q25 and MiXCR clone calling, and kept in-frame beta chains. Rows matching on CDR3 protein sequence are summarized as one entry with the most common DNA and genes. This sample has tens of thousands of distinct CDR3 sequences in its table, and 25% to 40% of those were observed once. The top ten clones comprise about three quarters of the sample. As regards this clonotype: Its antigen remains undetermined. No clone much larger than this one lies a single base away; base qualities are absent.

The research as a whole found: The ex vivo response was dominated by HLA-C-restricted CMV-specific TCR beta clonotypes, which also provided the single most frequent clonotype in two of eight donors. Cumulative frequency of public TCR beta family members discriminated carriers of CMV infection plus the relevant HLA type in this cohort and an independent roughly 330-donor cohort.

Via the germline V gene (reference sequence), CDR1 is MNHEY and CDR2 SMNVEV. V drops 1 base and J drops 8 bases, leaving 9 bases in between. From the cysteine up to the phenylalanine, the CDR3 has a length of 13 residues. Of all the DNA, just the CDR3 is kept, 39 bases in frame from base 1. The sequenced sample was PBMCs, sequenced either directly or after in vitro stimulation (not recorded which). This clonotype was sampled from a human donor in good health (CMV status not recorded). Some clones in this sample may be carry-over from other donors' samples. The sequence joins TRBV27 to TRBJ2-1, with no confident D gene call. In nucleotide form, the sequence is TGTGCCAGCAGTTTATTCGGCCCCCATGAGCAGTTCTTC. This encodes CASSLFGPHEQFF.